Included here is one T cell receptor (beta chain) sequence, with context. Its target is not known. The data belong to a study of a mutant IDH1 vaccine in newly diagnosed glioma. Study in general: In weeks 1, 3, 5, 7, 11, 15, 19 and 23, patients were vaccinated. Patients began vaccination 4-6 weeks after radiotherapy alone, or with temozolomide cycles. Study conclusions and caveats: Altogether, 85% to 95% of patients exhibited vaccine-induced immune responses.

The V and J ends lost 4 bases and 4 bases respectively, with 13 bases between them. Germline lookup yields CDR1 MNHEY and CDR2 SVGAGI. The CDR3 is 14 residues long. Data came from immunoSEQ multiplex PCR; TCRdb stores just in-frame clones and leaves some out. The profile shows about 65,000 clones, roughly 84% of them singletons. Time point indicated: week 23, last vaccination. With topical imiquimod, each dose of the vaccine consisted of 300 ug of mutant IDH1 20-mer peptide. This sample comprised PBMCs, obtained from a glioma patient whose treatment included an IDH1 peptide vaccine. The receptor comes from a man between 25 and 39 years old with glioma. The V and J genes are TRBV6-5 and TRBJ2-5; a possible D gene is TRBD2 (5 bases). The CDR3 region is CASSSHRGRETQYF. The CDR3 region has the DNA TGTGCCAGCAGTTCGCACAGAGGGAGAGAGACCCAGTACTTC.